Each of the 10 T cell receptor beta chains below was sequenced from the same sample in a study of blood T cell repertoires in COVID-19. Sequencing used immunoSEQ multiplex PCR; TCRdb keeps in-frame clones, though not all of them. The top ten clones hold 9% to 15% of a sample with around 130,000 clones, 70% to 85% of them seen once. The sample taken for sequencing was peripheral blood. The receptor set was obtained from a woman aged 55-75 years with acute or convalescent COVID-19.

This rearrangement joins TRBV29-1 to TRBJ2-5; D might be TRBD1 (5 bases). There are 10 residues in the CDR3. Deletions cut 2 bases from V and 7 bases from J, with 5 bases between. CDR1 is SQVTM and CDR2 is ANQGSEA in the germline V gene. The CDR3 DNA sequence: TGCAGCGTTGAACAGGGGACCCAGTACTTC. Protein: CSVEQGTQYF.

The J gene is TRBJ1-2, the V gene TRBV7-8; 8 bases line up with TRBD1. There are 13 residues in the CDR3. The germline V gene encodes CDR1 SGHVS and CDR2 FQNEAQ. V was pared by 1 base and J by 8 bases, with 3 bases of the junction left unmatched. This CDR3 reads CASSLGDRGGYTF. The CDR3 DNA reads TGTGCCAGCAGCTTAGGAGACAGGGGAGGCTACACCTTC.

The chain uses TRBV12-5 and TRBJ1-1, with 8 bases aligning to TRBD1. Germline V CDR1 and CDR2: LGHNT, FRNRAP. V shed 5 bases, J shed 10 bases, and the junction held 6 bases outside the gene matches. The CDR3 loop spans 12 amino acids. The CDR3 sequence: CASGQARGRAFF. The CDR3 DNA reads TGTGCTAGTGGTCAAGCCAGGGGGCGAGCTTTCTTT. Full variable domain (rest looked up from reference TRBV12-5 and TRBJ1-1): DARVTQTPRHKVTEMGQEVTMRCQPILGHNTVFWYRQTMMQGLELLAYFRNRAPLDDSGMPKDRFSAEMPDATLATLKIQPSEPRDSAVYFCASGQARGRAFFGQGTRLTVV.

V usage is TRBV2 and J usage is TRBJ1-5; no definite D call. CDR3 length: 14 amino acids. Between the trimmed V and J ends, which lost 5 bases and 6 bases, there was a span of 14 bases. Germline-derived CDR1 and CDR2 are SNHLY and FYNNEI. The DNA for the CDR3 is TGTGCCAGCAGTCAGTCCGGGGAATCTCAGCCCCAGCATTTT. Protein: CASSQSGESQPQHF.

As DNA, the CDR3 is TGCAGCGTTGACGCGGGACAGGGAACCTACGAGCAGTACTTC. Translated, it gives CSVDAGQGTYEQYF. The gene calls are TRBV29-1 and TRBJ2-7, with TRBD1 identical over 9 bases. V lost 3 bases and J lost 2; bases outside the gene matches: 5. CDR1 SQVTM and CDR2 ANQGSEA come from the germline V gene. The CDR3 is 14 amino acids.

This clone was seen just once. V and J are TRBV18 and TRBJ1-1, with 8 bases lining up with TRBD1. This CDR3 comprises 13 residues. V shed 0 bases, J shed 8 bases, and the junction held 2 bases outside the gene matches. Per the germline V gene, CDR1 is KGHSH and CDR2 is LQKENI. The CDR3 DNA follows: TGTGCCAGCTCACCACCGGGACAGGTCGAAGCTTTCTTT. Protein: CASSPPGQVEAFF. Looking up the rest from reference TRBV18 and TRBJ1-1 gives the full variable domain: NAGVMQNPRHLVRRRGQEARLRCSPMKGHSHVYWYRQLPEEGLKFMVYLQKENIIDESGMPKERFSAEFPKEGPSILRIQQVVRGDSAAYFCASSPPGQVEAFFGQGTRLTVV.

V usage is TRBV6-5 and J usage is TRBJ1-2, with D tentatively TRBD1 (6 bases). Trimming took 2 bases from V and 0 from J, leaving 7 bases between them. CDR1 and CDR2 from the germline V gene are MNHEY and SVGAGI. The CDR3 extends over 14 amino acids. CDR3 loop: CASSYDRPNYGYTF. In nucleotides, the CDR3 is TGTGCCAGCAGTTACGACAGGCCTAACTATGGCTACACCTTC.

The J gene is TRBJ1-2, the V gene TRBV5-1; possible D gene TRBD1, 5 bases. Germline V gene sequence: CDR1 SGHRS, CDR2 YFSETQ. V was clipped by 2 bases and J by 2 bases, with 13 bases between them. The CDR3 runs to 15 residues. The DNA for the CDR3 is TGCGCCAGCAGCTTCGGGCAGGGCGCCAACTATGGCTACACCTTC. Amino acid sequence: CASSFGQGANYGYTF.

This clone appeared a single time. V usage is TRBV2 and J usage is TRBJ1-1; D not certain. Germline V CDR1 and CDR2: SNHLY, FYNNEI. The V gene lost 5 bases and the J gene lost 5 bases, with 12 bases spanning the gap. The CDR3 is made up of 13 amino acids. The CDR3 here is CASSSQPGTEAFF. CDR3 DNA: TGTGCCAGCAGTTCTCAGCCGGGAACTGAAGCTTTCTTT.

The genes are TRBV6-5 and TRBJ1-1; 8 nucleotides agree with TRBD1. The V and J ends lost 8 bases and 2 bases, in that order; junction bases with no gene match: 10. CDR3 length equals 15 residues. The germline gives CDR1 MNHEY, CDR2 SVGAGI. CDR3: CASGQGNHFNTEAFF. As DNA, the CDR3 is TGTGCCAGCGGACAGGGTAACCATTTTAACACTGAAGCTTTCTTT.